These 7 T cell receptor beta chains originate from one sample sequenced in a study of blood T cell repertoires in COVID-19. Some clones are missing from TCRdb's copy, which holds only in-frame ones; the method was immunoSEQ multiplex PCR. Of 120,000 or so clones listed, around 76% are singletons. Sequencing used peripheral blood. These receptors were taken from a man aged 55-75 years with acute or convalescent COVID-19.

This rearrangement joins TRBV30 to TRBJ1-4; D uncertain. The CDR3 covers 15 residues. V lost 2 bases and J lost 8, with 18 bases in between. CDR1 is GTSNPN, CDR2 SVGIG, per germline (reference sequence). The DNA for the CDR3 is TGTGCCTGGAGTCCCACGGGATTCATCTGGGAAAAACTGTTTTTT. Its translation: CAWSPTGFIWEKLFF.

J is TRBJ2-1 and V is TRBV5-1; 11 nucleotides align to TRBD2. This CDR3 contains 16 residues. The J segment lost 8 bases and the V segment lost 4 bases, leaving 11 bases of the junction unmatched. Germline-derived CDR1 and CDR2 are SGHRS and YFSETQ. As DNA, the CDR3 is TGCGCCAGCAGCGTAACACTAGCGGGAGTAGGTGATGAGCAGTTCTTC. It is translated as CASSVTLAGVGDEQFF.

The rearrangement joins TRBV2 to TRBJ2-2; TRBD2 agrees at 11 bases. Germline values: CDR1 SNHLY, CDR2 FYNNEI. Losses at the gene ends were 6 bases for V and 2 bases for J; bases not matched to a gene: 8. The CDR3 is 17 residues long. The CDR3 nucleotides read TGTGCCAGCAGCGATAGCGGGAGGGACTTAAACACCGGGGAGCTGTTTTTT. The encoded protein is CASSDSGRDLNTGELFF.

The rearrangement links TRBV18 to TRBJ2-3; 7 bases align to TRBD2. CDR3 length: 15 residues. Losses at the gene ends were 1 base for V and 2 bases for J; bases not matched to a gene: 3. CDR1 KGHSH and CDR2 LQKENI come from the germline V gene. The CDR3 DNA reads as TGTGCCAGCTCACCACGGCGGGGGATCACAGATACGCAGTATTTT. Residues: CASSPRRGITDTQYF.

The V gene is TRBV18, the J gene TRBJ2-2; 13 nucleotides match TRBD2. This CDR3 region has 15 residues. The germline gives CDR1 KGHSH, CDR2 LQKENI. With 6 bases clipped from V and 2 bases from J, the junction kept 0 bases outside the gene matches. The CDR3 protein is CASSGLAGNTGELFF. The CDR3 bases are TGTGCCAGCTCGGGACTAGCGGGAAACACCGGGGAGCTGTTTTTT.

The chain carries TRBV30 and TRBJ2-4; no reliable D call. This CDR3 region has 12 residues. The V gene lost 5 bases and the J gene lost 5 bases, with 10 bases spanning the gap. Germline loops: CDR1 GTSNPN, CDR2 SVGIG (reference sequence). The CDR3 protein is CAWAEYQNIQYF. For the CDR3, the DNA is TGTGCCTGGGCCGAGTACCAAAACATTCAGTACTTC.

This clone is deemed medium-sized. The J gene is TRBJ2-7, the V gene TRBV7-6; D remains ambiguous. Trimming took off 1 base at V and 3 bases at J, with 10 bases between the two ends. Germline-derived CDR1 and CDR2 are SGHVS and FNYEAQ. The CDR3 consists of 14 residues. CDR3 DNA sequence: TGTGCCAGCAGCTTAGAGATTAGCAGCTACGAGCAGTACTTC. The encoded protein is CASSLEISSYEQYF.